This entry is about one TCR beta chain. Trimming cost V 4 bases and J 6 bases, with 16 bases left between them. The CDR3 sequence is 14 residues long. Germline CDR1 is SGHNT and CDR2 is YYREEE (reference sequence). This entry comes from a study of blood T cell repertoires in COVID-19. Across the study: Samples taken during acute and convalescent COVID-19 were collected in the United States, Italy and Spain.

Authors' analysis steps: By means of reference gene primer amplification, nucleated cell counts were estimated. Here immunoSEQ multiplex PCR was the method, and the copy in TCRdb shows in-frame clones only, minus some. That table furnishes V, J and clone size, whereas the DNA furnished D and trimming. The sample carries about 84,000 clones, about 80% recorded once. This TCR came from a man aged 45-65 years with active or convalescent COVID-19. The chain uses TRBV5-4 and TRBJ1-2; unclear D gene. Input material: peripheral blood. The CDR3 nucleotides are TGTGCCAGCAGCAATAGTCTAGCCATAGATGGCTACACCTTC. Its protein is CASSNSLAIDGYTF.